Listed below are T cell receptor beta chains from one sample, sequenced in a study of cytomegalovirus exposure and HLA in healthy donors. Libraries were prepared by immunoSEQ multiplex PCR; TCRdb keeps only in-frame clonotypes and omits some of them. The sample lists about 98,000 clones, about two thirds occurring once. Sequencing used PBMCs. These receptors were obtained from a man aged 50 to 60 in good health and CMV-seronegative. The CDR3 runs from the conserved cysteine through the conserved F or W. Each record gives: V gene, J gene, D gene, clone size, CDR3 DNA, CDR3 protein. The D gene is left open where the match is weak. Where a row states a size, it is once, few, many or the class of an expanded clone; other rows omit it.

TRBV5-8	TRBJ2-6	-	-	TGTGCCAGCAGCTTGCACTCTGGGGCCAACGTCCTGACTTTC	CASSLHSGANVLTF
TRBV6-1	TRBJ1-3	-	-	TGTGCCAGCAGGGAAGGCGTCTCTGGAAACACCATATATTTT	CASREGVSGNTIYF
TRBV4-2	TRBJ2-1	-	few	TGTGCCAGCAGCCAATTTGGTAAGGAAAGAGGCTACAATGAGCAGTTCTTC	CASSQFGKERGYNEQFF
TRBV10-2	TRBJ1-6	-	-	TGCGCCAGCTCTCAGGGCCCGAGCTCCTATAATTCACCCCTCCACTTT	CASSQGPSSYNSPLHF
TRBV6-5	TRBJ2-6	-	-	TGTGCCAGCAGTTGGGCAGCCTCTGGGGCCAACGTCCTGACTTTC	CASSWAASGANVLTF
TRBV7-3	TRBJ2-7	TRBD2	-	TGTGCCAGCAGCCCTACTAGCGGGCGGCCCTACGAGCAGTACTTC	CASSPTSGRPYEQYF
TRBV7-9	TRBJ2-1	TRBD2	-	TGTGCCAGCAGCTTACCGCTAGCGGGAGCTGTCAATGAGCAGTTCTTC	CASSLPLAGAVNEQFF
TRBV5-4	TRBJ1-1	-	-	TGTGCCAGCAGCTCTGGACAGTGGAACACTGAAGCTTTCTTT	CASSSGQWNTEAFF
TRBV6-1	TRBJ1-3	-	-	TGTGCCAGCCAAGACAGGCACTCTGGAAACACCATATATTTT	CASQDRHSGNTIYF
TRBV7-2	TRBJ1-5	TRBD1	-	TGTGCCAGCAGCACGGGACAGGGGGATCAGCCCCAGCATTTT	CASSTGQGDQPQHF
TRBV4-1	TRBJ2-1	-	-	TGCGCCAGCAGCCTCCTTGGGGCCTATGAGCAGTTCTTC	CASSLLGAYEQFF
TRBV27	TRBJ2-3	-	-	TGTGCCAGCAGTTTAAGGAGTTCCGGAGATACGCAGTATTTT	CASSLRSSGDTQYF
TRBV6-1	TRBJ2-7	-	-	TGTGCCAGCAGTCCTCAGACAGGCCCCTACGAGCAGTACTTC	CASSPQTGPYEQYF
TRBV27	TRBJ2-3	-	-	TGTGCCAGCAGTTTAGGCAGGGCAACTAGCACAGATACGCAGTATTTT	CASSLGRATSTDTQYF
TRBV28	TRBJ2-7	-	few	TGTGCCAGCAGCCCACTCGCGTACGAGCAGTACTTC	CASSPLAYEQYF
TRBV9	TRBJ2-3	-	-	TGTGCCAGCAGCGTCTTGGGCCCAGATACGCAGTATTTT	CASSVLGPDTQYF
TRBV28	TRBJ1-4	-	-	TGTGCCAGCAGTTTCTCAGGACTACCTAATGAAAAACTGTTTTTT	CASSFSGLPNEKLFF
TRBV30	TRBJ1-4	-	-	TGTGCCTGGAGTGTTCTCCGCGGGGGGCTGTTTTTT	CAWSVLRGGLFF
TRBV5-6	TRBJ2-3	TRBD2	few	TGTGCCAGCAGCTCCAGGCGTTTACTAGCGGGAGGAGATACGCAGTATTTT	CASSSRRLLAGGDTQYF
TRBV6-1	TRBJ2-7	TRBD2	-	TGTGCCAGCAGTGAACGACTAGCGGGAGGAGGGTACGAGCAGTACTTC	CASSERLAGGGYEQYF
TRBV28	TRBJ2-1	TRBD2	few	TGTGCCAGCAGGGGATTGGGGCAGCGGGAGGAATATGAGCAGTTCTTC	CASRGLGQREEYEQFF